The clone carrying this TCR beta chain was recorded at least ten times. Its specificity is not known. The record originates from a study of spatial heterogeneity in lung cancer. Study-wide background: An average of more than ten raw reads was observed per unique TCR and UMI combination. Study-level points and caveats: Ubiquitous and regional expanded TCR counts tracked ubiquitous and regional nonsynonymous mutations, respectively. Higher tumor mutation counts went along with higher counts of expanded intratumoral alpha and beta TCRs.

The CDR3 totals 16 residues. Germline lookup yields CDR1 MNHNS and CDR2 SASEGT. Deletions cut 0 bases from V and 1 base from J, with 12 bases between. One entry per CDR3 protein results from TCRdb running MiXCR on the 5' RACE reads. In the table there are under 6,500 distinct CDR3 sequences, roughly 1.4% of which are singletons. Stated time point: sample taken at primary tumor resection. Samples were donated by 72 untreated early-stage non-small cell lung cancer patients. Material for sequencing was whole RNA from tumor, nontumor lung or frozen PBMC, left unsorted. The source was lung tumor tissue, collected at surgery. This receptor was taken from a male donor with early-stage non-small cell lung cancer. V is TRBV6-1 and J is TRBJ2-5, with a weak D call TRBD1 (7 bases). CDR3 in amino acids: CASSEALQGGQETQYF. In DNA form, the CDR3 reads TGTGCCAGCAGTGAAGCGCTTCAGGGGGGCCAAGAGACCCAGTACTTC.